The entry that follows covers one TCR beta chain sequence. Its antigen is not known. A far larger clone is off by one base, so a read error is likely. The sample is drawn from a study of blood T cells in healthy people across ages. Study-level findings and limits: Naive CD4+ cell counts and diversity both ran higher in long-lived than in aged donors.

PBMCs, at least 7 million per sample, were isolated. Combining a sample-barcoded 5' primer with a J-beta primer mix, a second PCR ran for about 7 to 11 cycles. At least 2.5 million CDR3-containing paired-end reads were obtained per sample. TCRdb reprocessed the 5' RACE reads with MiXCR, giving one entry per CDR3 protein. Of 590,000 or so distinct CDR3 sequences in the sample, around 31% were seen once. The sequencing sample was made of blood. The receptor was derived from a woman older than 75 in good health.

CDR3 in DNA: TGTGCCAGCACCTTAGCGGGACAGGGCAGCTACGAGCAGTACTTC. Amino acid sequence: CASTLAGQGSYEQYF. This chain connects TRBV7-8 to TRBJ2-7, with D possibly matching TRBD1 (9 bases). The germline V gene has CDR1 SGHVS and CDR2 FQNEAQ. The CDR3 extends over 15 amino acids.